Below, one T cell receptor (beta chain) is given with its context. The target antigen is unknown. Assay version v3.0 of immunoSEQ was used, and it was run at survey level. Produced via immunoSEQ multiplex PCR; TCRdb's table is partial and in-frame only. The sample yields about 18,000 clones, 80% to 90% seen once. This specimen comes from a study of long-term antiretroviral therapy in people with HIV. Study-level findings and limits: Following ART, diversity rose but still fell short of transplant donor controls.

The input for sequencing was unsorted PBMCs, taken 0.6 years after starting antiretroviral therapy. The sequence was collected from a woman aged 18-29 years with HIV.

The CDR3 region is CASSQDGQAPYEQYF. CDR3 coding DNA: TGTGCCAGCAGCCAAGATGGGCAGGCTCCCTACGAGCAGTACTTC. V and J are TRBV4-2 and TRBJ2-7; D gene uncertain. The CDR3 runs to 15 residues. CDR1 is LGHNA, CDR2 YNFKEQ, per germline. Trimming took off 0 bases at V and 2 bases at J, with 11 bases between the two ends.